The TCR beta chain described here comes from a study of spatial heterogeneity in lung cancer. A distinct unique molecular identifier was carried by each TCR cDNA molecule. One entry per CDR3 protein results from TCRdb running MiXCR on the 5' RACE reads. The data contain 40,000 to 45,000 distinct CDR3 sequences, approximately 22% of them singletons. Trimming stripped 2 bases from V and 4 bases from J, with 5 bases between. The germline V gene has CDR1 SEHNR and CDR2 FQNEAQ (reference sequence). The CDR3 is 12 amino acids. Regarding time point: blood at routine non-recurrence follow-up after resection. This clonotype was seen ten or more times.

The chain has TRBV7-9 and TRBJ1-1; D is uncertain. The sequence was obtained from a female donor with early-stage non-small cell lung cancer. The input for sequencing was PBMCs, taken at follow-up. CDR3 sequence: CASSLRTTEAFF. The CDR3 coding sequence is TGTGCCAGCAGCTTAAGAACCACTGAAGCTTTCTTT.